The 18 T cell receptor beta chains below come from one sample, sequenced in a study of CD8 T cells in Susac syndrome. RNA totalling roughly 0.45 to 1 ug underwent reverse transcription with random hexamers. TCRdb analysed the immunoSEQ multiplex PCR reads with MiXCR anew, one entry per CDR3 protein. The sample contains 300,000 to 350,000 distinct CDR3 sequences, around 92% of which appear only once. Sequenced material: CD4+ T cells from PBMCs. These receptors were collected from a human donor with multiple sclerosis.

The chain joins TRBV6-2 or TRBV6-3 to TRBJ2-7; D unresolved. The germline V gene has CDR1 MNHEY and CDR2 SVGEGT. V lost 0 bases to trimming and J lost 0 bases, with 12 bases between them. The CDR3 has 16 amino acids. This CDR3 is CASSYSGRSGSYEQYF. In nucleotides, the CDR3 is TGTGCCAGCAGTTACTCAGGACGGTCCGGCTCCTACGAGCAGTACTTC.

In this sample, this clonotype turned up a few times. This rearrangement joins TRBV3-1 to TRBJ1-2; D perhaps matches TRBD1 (6 bases). V was shortened by 1 base and J by 4 bases, with 13 bases between the two germline ends. From germline, CDR1 is LGHDT and CDR2 YNNKEL (reference sequence). The CDR3 spans 15 residues. The CDR3 coding sequence is TGTGCCAGCAGCCAAGGGGGGGCGCGCGGCTATGGCTACACCTTC. Residues: CASSQGGARGYGYTF.

This chain connects TRBV12-3 or TRBV12-4 to TRBJ1-3; D uncertain. This CDR3 region has 14 residues. V gave up 7 bases and J gave up 0 bases, with 10 bases separating them. The CDR3 region is CASTLWDSGNTIYF. CDR3 sequence (DNA): TGTGCCAGCACCCTCTGGGACTCTGGAAACACCATATATTTT.

On this clonotype itself: One junction end does not reproduce the germline sequence, and a read error may be involved. The rearrangement uses TRBV30 and TRBJ1-6; D perhaps matches TRBD1 (6 bases). This CDR3 contains 16 residues. In germline, CDR1 is GTSNPN, CDR2 SVGIG (reference sequence). The chain's CDR3 is CAWSVGGLSHNSPLHF. CDR3 bases: TGTGCCTGGAGTGTAGGGGGTCTCTCCCATAATTCACCCCTCCACTTT.

The chain combines TRBV6-1 with TRBJ2-3; D tentatively fits TRBD1 or TRBD2 (5 bases each). This CDR3 has 12 residues. Germline V CDR1 and CDR2: MNHNS, SASEGT. V shed 8 bases and J shed 5 bases, with 11 bases lying between them. The CDR3 spells CASGGQLDTQYF. As DNA, the CDR3 is TGTGCCAGCGGAGGACAATTAGATACGCAGTATTTT.

This clonotype has a handful of counts. This chain links TRBV19 with TRBJ2-5; 7 nucleotides line up with TRBD1. After removal of 1 base from V and 2 bases from J, the junction contained 1 base not matched to a gene. CDR1 is LNHDA, CDR2 SQIVND, per germline (reference sequence). The CDR3 contains 14 residues. The DNA for the CDR3 is TGTGCCAGTAGTATAGCAGGGGGACAAGAGACCCAGTACTTC. Its protein product is CASSIAGGQETQYF.

This clonotype was detected a few times. The chain has TRBV7-9 and TRBJ2-7, with 9 bases matching TRBD2. Germline CDR1 reads SEHNR; CDR2 reads FQNEAQ (reference sequence). J gave up 4 bases and V 1 base, and 8 bases lay outside the gene matches. This CDR3 spans 16 amino acids. The CDR3 DNA sequence: TGTGCCAGCAGCTTAGGACCAGCGGGAGGTCCTTACGAGCAGTACTTC. As protein: CASSLGPAGGPYEQYF.

The chain recombines TRBV29-1 with TRBJ2-7; TRBD1 aligns across 8 bases. The CDR3 contains 15 residues. V shed 6 bases and J 4 bases; nucleotides not matched to a gene: 14. Germline CDR1 and CDR2: SQVTM and ANQGSEA. This CDR3 is CSVIPWTGRLYEQYF. Written as DNA, the CDR3 is TGCAGCGTGATCCCCTGGACAGGGCGTTTATACGAGCAGTACTTC.

J is TRBJ2-4 and V is TRBV20-1; the match to TRBD2 covers 10 bases. CDR3 size: 16 residues. CDR1 and CDR2 from the germline V gene are DFQATT and SNEGSKA (reference sequence). The trim removed 3 bases at V and 1 base at J, leaving 6 bases unmatched. The CDR3 region has the DNA TGCAGTGCTAGGGCTAGCGGGAGTCTCGCCAAAAACATTCAGTACTTC. Its translation is CSARASGSLAKNIQYF.

V is TRBV2 and J is TRBJ2-1; 7 bases match TRBD1. Trimming cost V 5 bases and J 7 bases; bases outside gene matches: 11. The CDR3 is 15 residues long. Per the germline V gene, CDR1 is SNHLY and CDR2 is FYNNEI. The CDR3 reads CASSPPTGLRNEQFF. The CDR3 region has the DNA TGTGCCAGCAGTCCGCCGACAGGGCTAAGGAATGAGCAGTTCTTC.

The chain links TRBV5-4 to TRBJ1-2; D might be TRBD1 (6 bases). V was cut by 0 bases and J by 4 bases, with 13 bases left in between. Germline V gene data show CDR1 as SGHNT and CDR2 as YYREEE (reference sequence). This CDR3 comprises 15 residues. CDR3 nucleotides: TGTGCCAGCAGCTTGGTAGGACAGCCATCCTATGGCTACACCTTC. The encoded protein is CASSLVGQPSYGYTF. The full variable domain, in which reference TRBV5-4 and TRBJ1-2 provide the parts outside the CDR3, is ETGVTQSPTHLIKTRGQQVTLRCSSQSGHNTVSWYQQALGQGPQFIFQYYREEENGRGNFPPRFSGLQFPNYSSELNVNALELDDSALYLCASSLVGQPSYGYTFGSGTRLTVV.

This chain links TRBV18 with TRBJ2-1; a possible D gene is TRBD2 (6 bases). Germline assignment: CDR1 KGHSH and CDR2 LQKENI. Deletions cut 2 bases from V and 0 bases from J, with 14 bases between. CDR3 size: 17 residues. In DNA, the CDR3 is TGTGCCAGCTCACCAAGGCGGGACTCCGGCTCCTACAATGAGCAGTTCTTC. Amino acid sequence: CASSPRRDSGSYNEQFF.

V gene TRBV6-1 combines with J gene TRBJ1-2; the D gene is possibly TRBD1 (6 bases). The CDR3 has 13 amino acids. Germline CDR1 and CDR2: MNHNS and SASEGT. Trimming took 4 bases from V and 4 from J, leaving 10 bases between them. The CDR3 DNA sequence: TGTGCCAGCAGTGGGACAGCGGGCTATGGCTACACCTTC. Translating gives CASSGTAGYGYTF.

The chain carries TRBV20-1 and TRBJ2-1; 10 bases are shared with TRBD2. The V gene's germline CDR1 is DFQATT and CDR2 SNEGSKA (reference sequence). The CDR3 totals 18 residues. V lost 1 base, J lost 9 bases, and 18 bases stayed unmatched. CDR3 in DNA: TGCAGTGCTAGAGCGGGGGGAAGTCCCCTAGCGGGAGTGGGTGAGCAGTTCTTC. This encodes CSARAGGSPLAGVGEQFF.

The chain couples TRBV5-6 to TRBJ1-6; no clear D. Germline V gene data show CDR1 as SGHDT and CDR2 as YYEEEE. This CDR3 spans 15 amino acids. V lost 0 bases and J lost 3, with 7 bases in between. DNA for the CDR3: TGTGCCAGCAGCTTGGGGGGTCTCTATAATTCACCCCTCCACTTT. This codes for CASSLGGLYNSPLHF.

The chain links TRBV12-3 or TRBV12-4 to TRBJ2-2; 9 positions match TRBD1. The CDR3 is made up of 17 amino acids. The junction had 12 bases not matched to a gene; V was cut back by 6 bases and J by 4 bases. The CDR3, as DNA: TGTGCCAGCAGGCCCAGTCCCGGGACAGGGTCCACCGGGGAGCTGTTTTTT. This encodes CASRPSPGTGSTGELFF.

This chain connects TRBV5-1 to TRBJ1-5; a weak D match, TRBD1 (5 bases). The V gene's germline CDR1 is SGHRS and CDR2 YFSETQ. The V gene lost 0 bases and the J gene lost 5 bases, with 12 bases spanning the gap. This CDR3 region has 15 residues. This CDR3 reads CASSLGPWGDQPQHF. In nucleotides, the CDR3 is TGCGCCAGCAGCTTGGGCCCGTGGGGCGATCAGCCCCAGCATTTT.

This clonotype was seen just once. The chain links TRBV7-9 to TRBJ1-5; 7 positions agree with TRBD1. V lost 5 bases, J lost 8 bases, and 6 bases stayed unmatched. The V gene's germline CDR1 is SEHNR and CDR2 FQNEAQ (reference sequence). This CDR3 region has 13 residues. CDR3 sequence (DNA): TGTGCCAGCAGCCCCGGAGGGGGCAAGCCCCAGCATTTT. The encoded protein is CASSPGGGKPQHF.